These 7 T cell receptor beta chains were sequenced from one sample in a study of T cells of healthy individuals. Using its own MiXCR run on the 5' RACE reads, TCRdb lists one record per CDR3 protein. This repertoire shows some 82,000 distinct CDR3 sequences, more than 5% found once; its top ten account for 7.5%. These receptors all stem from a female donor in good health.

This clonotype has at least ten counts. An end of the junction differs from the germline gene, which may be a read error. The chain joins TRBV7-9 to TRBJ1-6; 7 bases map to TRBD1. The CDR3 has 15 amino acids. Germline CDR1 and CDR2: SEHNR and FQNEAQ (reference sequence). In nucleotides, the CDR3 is TGTGCCAGCATCTTAACGGGGACAGTTAATTCACCCCTCCACTTT. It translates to CASILTGTVNSPLHF.

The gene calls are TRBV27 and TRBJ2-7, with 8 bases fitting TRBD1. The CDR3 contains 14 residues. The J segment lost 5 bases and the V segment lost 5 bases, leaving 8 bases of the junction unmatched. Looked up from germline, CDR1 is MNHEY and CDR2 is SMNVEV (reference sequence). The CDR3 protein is CASSGTQGANEQYF. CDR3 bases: TGTGCCAGCAGTGGGACGCAGGGGGCCAACGAGCAGTACTTC.

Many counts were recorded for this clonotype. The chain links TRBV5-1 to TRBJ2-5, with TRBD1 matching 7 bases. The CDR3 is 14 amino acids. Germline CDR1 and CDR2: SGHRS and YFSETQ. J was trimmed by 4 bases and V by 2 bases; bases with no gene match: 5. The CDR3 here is CASSFEGARETQYF. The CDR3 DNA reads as TGCGCCAGCAGCTTTGAGGGGGCCAGAGAGACCCAGTACTTC.

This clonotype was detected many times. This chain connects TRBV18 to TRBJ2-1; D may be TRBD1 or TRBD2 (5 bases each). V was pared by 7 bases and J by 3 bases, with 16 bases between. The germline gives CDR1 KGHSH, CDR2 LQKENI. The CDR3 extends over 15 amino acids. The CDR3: CASWDLGVSYNEQFF. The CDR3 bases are TGTGCCAGCTGGGACCTAGGGGTCAGCTACAATGAGCAGTTCTTC.

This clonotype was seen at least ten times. The DNA of the CDR3 is TGTGCCAGCAGCTTAACGGGACACTCTGAAGCTTTCTTT. Its translation is CASSLTGHSEAFF. The chain uses TRBV7-3 and TRBJ1-1; possibly TRBD1 for D (6 bases). This CDR3 is built from 13 residues. Looked up from germline, CDR1 is SGHTA and CDR2 is FQGTGA. Trimming took off 0 bases at V and 6 bases at J, with 8 bases between the two ends.

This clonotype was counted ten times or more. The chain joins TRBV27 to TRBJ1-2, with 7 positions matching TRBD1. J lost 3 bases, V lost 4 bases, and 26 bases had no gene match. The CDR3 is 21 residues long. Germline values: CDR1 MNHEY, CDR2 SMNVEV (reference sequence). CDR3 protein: CASSSQPPGTVAVPSDYGYTF. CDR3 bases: TGTGCCAGCAGTTCCCAACCCCCGGGGACAGTGGCCGTCCCCAGTGACTATGGCTACACCTTC.

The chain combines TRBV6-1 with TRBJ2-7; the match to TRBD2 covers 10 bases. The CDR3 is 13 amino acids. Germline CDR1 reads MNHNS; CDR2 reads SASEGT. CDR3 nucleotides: TGTGTCAGTGAGCGGGAGGGAATTGGCGAGCAGTACTTC. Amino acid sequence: CVSEREGIGEQYF.